Presented here are 8 T cell receptor beta chains from one specimen sequenced in a study of blood T cell repertoires in COVID-19. Some clones are missing from TCRdb's copy, which holds only in-frame ones; the method was immunoSEQ multiplex PCR. The sample has under 450,000 clones; roughly 90% are singletons. The material sequenced was PBMCs or T cells enriched from blood (not recorded which). The receptors stem from a woman in her 40s who had been exposed to COVID-19.

The chain employs TRBV5-4 and TRBJ2-3, with D possibly being TRBD1 (6 bases). The V end lost 3 bases, the J end lost 7 bases, and 12 bases lay between the germline ends. Germline V CDR1 and CDR2: SGHNT, YYREEE (reference sequence). The CDR3 extends over 13 amino acids. CDR3 sequence: CASSSPGEHTQYF. The CDR3 DNA reads as TGTGCCAGCAGCTCCCCAGGGGAGCATACGCAGTATTTT.

The gene calls are TRBV6-2 or TRBV6-3 and TRBJ2-7; D is undetermined. V was cut by 5 bases and J by 6 bases, with 17 bases left in between. The CDR3 runs 14 residues. Germline loops: CDR1 MNHEY, CDR2 SVGEGT. CDR3 nucleotide sequence: TGTGCCAGCAGTCCCAACCTACCGTCTCTCGAGCAGTACTTC. Translated: CASSPNLPSLEQYF.

The genes are TRBV18 and TRBJ1-2; D possibly corresponds to TRBD1 (6 bases). Germline CDR1 is KGHSH and CDR2 is LQKENI. CDR3 length equals 15 residues. Trimming shortened V by 3 bases and J by 4 bases, and 15 bases separated the two germline ends. CDR3 sequence: CASSPDSTGLYGYTF. DNA of the CDR3: TGTGCCAGCTCACCCGATAGTACAGGGCTCTATGGCTACACCTTC.

This clone was recorded once. The junction departs from the called germline gene at one end, perhaps through a read error. This chain joins TRBV6-1 and TRBJ1-6; tentatively, D is TRBD1 (5 bases). This CDR3 is built from 18 residues. Germline V gene sequence: CDR1 MNHNS, CDR2 SASEGT. The CDR3 spells CASSEALGYWRGPSTLHF. DNA of the CDR3: TGTGCCAGCAGTGAAGCGCTTGGGTATTGGAGGGGACCTTCAACCCTCCACTTT.

The chain has TRBV3-1 (or the pseudogene TRBV3-2) and TRBJ1-2; possibly TRBD1 for D (6 bases). CDR1 and CDR2 (germline): LGHDT, YNNKEL (reference sequence). Trimming cost V 1 base and J 2 bases, with 11 bases left between them. This CDR3 has 15 residues. The CDR3 nucleotides read TGTGCCAGCAGCCAAGGTTCAGGGGCCAACTATGGCTACACCTTC. This encodes CASSQGSGANYGYTF.

In DNA form, the CDR3 reads TGTGCCAGCAGTTCCCTGGGACAGGGGAACTATGGCTACACCTTC. It translates to CASSSLGQGNYGYTF. The J gene is TRBJ1-2, the V gene TRBV27, with TRBD1 matching 10 bases. V gave up 4 bases and J gave up 2 bases; unmatched junction bases: 4. This CDR3 has 15 amino acids. CDR1 is MNHEY and CDR2 is SMNVEV in the germline V gene (reference sequence).

CDR3 amino acids: CAWRGLAGGTDTQYF. The CDR3 DNA reads TGTGCCTGGAGGGGACTAGCGGGAGGGACAGATACGCAGTATTTT. The rearrangement joins TRBV30 to TRBJ2-3; 16 bases agree with TRBD2. V shed 3 bases and J 3 bases; nucleotides not matched to a gene: 0. The CDR3 is made up of 15 amino acids. Germline lookup yields CDR1 GTSNPN and CDR2 SVGIG (reference sequence).

The chain is built from TRBV7-2 and TRBJ2-7; 7 bases line up with TRBD2. V shed 1 base and J 4 bases; nucleotides not matched to a gene: 7. This CDR3 spans 15 amino acids. The germline CDR1 and CDR2 sequences are SGHTA and FQGNSA. The CDR3 is CASSLGGRALYEQYF. CDR3 DNA: TGTGCCAGCAGCTTAGGAGGGAGGGCCTTATACGAGCAGTACTTC.